This TCR beta chain stems from a study of cytomegalovirus exposure and HLA in healthy donors. Study outcomes and limitations: Serostatus for CMV was the only available immune exposure information. The dataset shows that most TCR sequences were rare, while some public TCRs occurred in many donors. Highest at DRB1 and lowest at HLA-C, TCR association rates differed among HLA loci in a later analysis.

Regarding this clone: The antigen remains unidentified.

When sampled, the donors appeared nominally healthy, though they likely had unrecorded immune exposures. Germline V gives CDR1 GTSNPN, CDR2 SVGIG (reference sequence). V lost 4 bases, J lost 8 bases, and 9 bases lay in between. The CDR3 extends over 11 amino acids. The PCR made use of 60 Vbeta and 13 Jbeta primers. TCRdb's copy holds only in-frame clones and misses some; the assay was immunoSEQ multiplex PCR. Seen here are 100,000 to 150,000 clones, roughly four fifths observed once, and the top ten hold under 3%. The chain joins TRBV30 to TRBJ1-3; D not certain. Sequenced: PBMCs. This TCR was recovered from a boy between 2 and 10 years old in good health and CMV-seronegative. This chain's CDR3 is CAWMSVDTIYF. CDR3 in DNA: TGTGCCTGGATGAGTGTTGACACCATATATTTT.